This T cell receptor (beta chain) originates from a study of shared clonotypes between healthy human individuals. Trimming took 6 bases from V and 0 from J, leaving 9 bases between them. Germline CDR1 and CDR2: SNHLY and FYNNEI. The CDR3 consists of 14 residues. Clones were read by immunoSEQ multiplex PCR, and TCRdb kept only the in-frame ones, dropping some. This repertoire shows about 460,000 clones, approximately 80% found once; its top ten account for around 12%. This chain links TRBV2 with TRBJ1-3; no clear D gene. The TCR was taken from a woman in her thirties or forties in good health. Some clones in this sample may be carry-over from other donors' samples. Sequencing input: PBMCs. The chain's CDR3 is CASSATRSGNTIYF. CDR3 coding DNA: TGTGCCAGCAGCGCGACCCGCTCTGGAAACACCATATATTTT.